The clone carrying this T cell receptor (beta chain) was observed a few times. A second PCR, run for about 7 to 11 cycles, used a sample-barcoded 5' primer plus a J-beta primer mix. Each CDR3 protein gets one entry after TCRdb re-called the 5' RACE reads with MiXCR. The sample has roughly 1.5 million distinct CDR3 sequences; approximately 39% are singletons. The sample comes from a study of blood T cells in healthy people across ages. The specimen was blood. This clonotype was sampled from a woman aged 18-29 years in good health.

CDR3 coding DNA: TGTGCCAGCAGCCCTCCACCGTCCCAGTACTTC. Amino acid sequence: CASSPPPSQYF. The chain carries TRBV7-2 and TRBJ2-5; D not resolved. There are 11 residues in the CDR3. Germline CDR1 reads SGHTA; CDR2 reads FQGNSA. Trimming took 5 bases from V and 9 from J, leaving 10 bases between them.